The rows below give T cell receptor beta chains drawn from one sample of a study of cytomegalovirus exposure and HLA in healthy donors. TCRdb's table, derived via immunoSEQ multiplex PCR, lists solely in-frame clones and lacks some. This table holds about 260,000 clones, roughly four fifths found once. Source material: PBMCs. The receptors shown here come from a woman aged 40 to 50 in good health and CMV-seropositive. Each CDR3 is given with its conserved first and last residue. A D gene is named only where the DNA matches it firmly. The listing skips clone size in some rows; elsewhere it reads once, few, many or a size class.

>.|TRBJ2-1|.|TRBV27
TGTGCCAGCAGCCCCGGGACTTTGTACAATGAGCAGTTCTTC
CASSPGTLYNEQFF
>.|TRBJ1-2|.|TRBV7-3
TGTGCCAGCAGCTTATACGCTCGAGGAGGCTACACCTTC
CASSLYARGGYTF
>.|TRBJ2-2|.|TRBV28
TGTGCCAGCAGTTTCCCTCCCCTGACCGGGGAGCTGTTTTTT
CASSFPPLTGELFF
>.|TRBJ1-1|.|TRBV19
TGTGCCAGTAGTCCTAGCGGGAGAAGCGCTGAAGCTTTCTTT
CASSPSGRSAEAFF
>.|TRBJ1-2|.|TRBV5-6
TGTGCCAGCAGCTTCCCAGGTGCGAACAACTATGGCTACACCTTC
CASSFPGANNYGYTF
>.|TRBJ2-5|TRBD2|TRBV19
TGTGCCAGTAGTATAGGCGGGAGAAACCAAGAGACCCAGTACTTC
CASSIGGRNQETQYF
>.|TRBJ1-1|.|TRBV5-1
TGCGCCAGCAGCTTCGTAGGGGGGAACACTGAAGCTTTCTTT
CASSFVGGNTEAFF
>once|TRBJ2-7|.|TRBV6-1
TGTGCCAGCAGTTTGGGGGCGCCTCATCTCGACGAGCAGTACTTC
CASSLGAPHLDEQYF
>.|TRBJ1-2|TRBD1|TRBV4-2
TGTGCCAGCAGCCAAGAAGGGACAGCGAACTATGGCTACACCTTC
CASSQEGTANYGYTF
>few|TRBJ2-1|TRBD2|TRBV7-9
TGTGCCAGCAGCTTAGGCCTAGCGGGACCGTGGAACAATGAGCAGTTCTTC
CASSLGLAGPWNNEQFF
>.|TRBJ2-1|TRBD2|TRBV19
TGTGCCAGTAGTATGACTAGCGGGGGAAACAATGAGCAGTTCTTC
CASSMTSGGNNEQFF
>.|TRBJ1-1|.|TRBV7-9
TGTGCCAGCAGCTTACTTGAAGCTTTCTTT
CASSLLEAFF
>.|TRBJ2-1|TRBD2|TRBV10-3
TGTGCCATCAGTGAAGCGGGAGATGGCAATGAGCAGTTCTTC
CAISEAGDGNEQFF
>once|TRBJ2-7|TRBD2|TRBV28
TGTGCCAGCAGTTTCGGGGGGATCTACGAGCAGTACTTC
CASSFGGIYEQYF
>.|TRBJ2-1|.|TRBV12-5
TGTGCTAGTGGTTTGCAAAGGGGATCCTACAATGAGCAGTTCTTC
CASGLQRGSYNEQFF
>.|TRBJ2-3|TRBD1|TRBV5-5
TGTGCCAGCAGCCAGGGACAGGGGCACACAGATACGCAGTATTTT
CASSQGQGHTDTQYF
>.|TRBJ2-7|.|TRBV5-1
TGCGCCAGCAGCCTCAGCGGAACGAGCTCCTACGAGCAGTACTTC
CASSLSGTSSYEQYF
>.|TRBJ2-2|.|TRBV27
TGTGCCAGCAGAGCCCTTAGTGCGAACACCGGGGAGCTGTTTTTT
CASRALSANTGELFF
>.|TRBJ2-7|TRBD1|TRBV6-5
TGTGCCAGCAGTTACTCGTCCCAGGGGGCGGGCTACGAGCAGTACTTC
CASSYSSQGAGYEQYF
>.|TRBJ2-3|TRBD2|TRBV5-4
TGTGCCCACAAGACTAGCGGGAGCACAGATACGCAGTATTTT
CAHKTSGSTDTQYF
>.|TRBJ2-1|.|TRBV7-3
TGTGCCAGCAGCTTAAGAGGAGGCTCGTTCAATGAGCAGTTCTTC
CASSLRGGSFNEQFF
>.|TRBJ2-3|TRBD2|TRBV30
TGTGCCTGGAGGACTAGCGGGAACACAGATACGCAGTATTTT
CAWRTSGNTDTQYF
>few|TRBJ2-6|TRBD1|TRBV27
TGTGCCAGCAGCTCATTGGGAGACAGGGGGCTTTCGGGGGCCAACGTCCTGACTTTC
CASSSLGDRGLSGANVLTF
>.|TRBJ2-2|TRBD2|TRBV11-3
TGTGCCAGCAGCCTTAGTGTGCGGGAGGGAGCCACCGGGGAGCTGTTTTTT
CASSLSVREGATGELFF
>.|TRBJ2-3|.|TRBV18
TGTGCCAGCTCACCCGAACGGGACATTTCATTTAGCACAGATACGCAGTATTTT
CASSPERDISFSTDTQYF
>.|TRBJ2-4|TRBD1|TRBV28
TGTGCCTCAACCCACTGGGCAGGGGGCGATGGCAACATTCAGTACTTC
CASTHWAGGDGNIQYF
>.|TRBJ1-2|TRBD1|TRBV27
TGTGCCAGCAGGACCCCAGGGGGAGGCTACACCTTC
CASRTPGGGYTF
>few|TRBJ1-4|.|TRBV27
TGTGCCAGCAGTCCGTTAGATAGACGGGGTGAAAAACTGTTTTTT
CASSPLDRRGEKLFF
>.|TRBJ1-3|.|TRBV10-3
TGTGCCATCAGTGAGTCCCAGGGAAGTGGAAACACCATATATTTT
CAISESQGSGNTIYF
>few|TRBJ2-1|.|TRBV7-2
TGTGCCAGCAGCTTAGACAACTCCTACAATGAGCAGTTCTTC
CASSLDNSYNEQFF
>.|TRBJ1-1|TRBD1|TRBV28
TGTGCCAGCAGTCTTACTCGGGACAGGCGAAGGAACACTGAAGCTTTCTTT
CASSLTRDRRRNTEAFF
>.|TRBJ2-2|.|TRBV27
TGTGCCAGCAGTTTATATCCAGGGACCGGGGAGCTGTTTTTT
CASSLYPGTGELFF
>.|TRBJ1-2|TRBD1|TRBV2
TGTGCCAGCACCCCGGGACAGATCTATGGCTACACCTTC
CASTPGQIYGYTF
>.|TRBJ2-7|.|TRBV5-1
TGCGCCAGCAATAACGGGGTCTACGAGCAGTACTTC
CASNNGVYEQYF
>.|TRBJ2-5|.|TRBV28
TGTGCCACCTCGAGCCCAGGGGCCAGGGAGACCCAGTACTTC
CATSSPGARETQYF
>.|TRBJ2-7|TRBD2|TRBV18
TGTGCCAGCTCACCACGTACTAGCGGGGAGCAGTACTTC
CASSPRTSGEQYF
>.|TRBJ2-2|TRBD1|TRBV6-1
TGTGCCAGCAGTGAAGCGTGGACAGGGAAGGGCACCGGGGAGCTGTTTTTT
CASSEAWTGKGTGELFF
>once|TRBJ1-6|TRBD1|TRBV5-1
TGCGCCAGCAGCTTGGACAGGGGTCAGTATTCACCCCTCCACTTT
CASSLDRGQYSPLHF
>.|TRBJ2-1|.|TRBV11-2
TGTGCCAGCAGTTCTATGGTTCTGGTTCATGAGCAGTTCTTC
CASSSMVLVHEQFF
>.|TRBJ2-7|TRBD2|TRBV10-1
TGCGCCAGCAGTAAGGACTGCTGGGGGGGAACCTACGAGCAGTACTTC
CASSKDCWGGTYEQYF
>.|TRBJ1-2|TRBD1|TRBV2
TGTGCCAGCAGTGAAGAGGACAGGGTGTTCTATGGCTACACCTTC
CASSEEDRVFYGYTF